Each of the 31 T cell receptor beta chains below was sequenced from the same sample in a study of blood T cell repertoires in COVID-19. Clones were read by immunoSEQ multiplex PCR, and TCRdb kept only the in-frame ones, dropping some. Among just over 300,000 clones listed, over 85% were seen once. Sequencing input: peripheral blood. Every receptor here comes from a woman aged 25 to 39 with COVID-19, enrolled during active disease.

CDR3 region: CASSPEGMGNQPQHF. DNA of the CDR3: TGTGCCAGCTCACCGGAGGGAATGGGCAATCAGCCCCAGCATTTT. J is TRBJ1-5 and V is TRBV18; D is ambiguous. The ends were cut back, 3 bases at V and 2 bases at J, with 11 bases in the middle. In germline, CDR1 is KGHSH, CDR2 LQKENI. The CDR3 consists of 15 residues.

This clone was counted a single time. The chain carries TRBV7-3 and TRBJ2-1, with 9 nucleotides matching TRBD2. CDR1 and CDR2 from the germline V gene are SGHTA and FQGTGA. The CDR3 has 16 residues. J gave up 8 bases and V 4 bases, and 12 bases lay outside the gene matches. CDR3 in amino acids: CASSSKRTSVWDEQFF. The CDR3 nucleotides are TGTGCCAGCAGCTCCAAGCGGACTAGCGTTTGGGATGAGCAGTTCTTC.

The gene calls are TRBV4-3 and TRBJ1-2; D possibly corresponds to TRBD1 (6 bases). The CDR3 is 17 residues long. Germline CDR1 reads LGHNA; CDR2 reads YSLEER. V shed 4 bases and J shed 5 bases, with 23 bases lying between them. The CDR3 nucleotides are TGCGCCAGCAGCCGAGTGAACACCGGGACATTTCGTTATGGCTACACCTTC. Its protein is CASSRVNTGTFRYGYTF.

This CDR3 is CASSPGQTSTDTQYF. In nucleotides, the CDR3 is TGTGCCAGCTCACCTGGACAAACTAGCACAGATACGCAGTATTTT. This chain uses TRBV18 with TRBJ2-3; a possible D gene is TRBD1 (5 bases). V dropped 3 bases and J dropped 0 bases, with 10 bases sitting between them. Germline CDR1 KGHSH, CDR2 LQKENI. This CDR3 is built from 15 residues.

This clone was counted only a few times. The chain combines TRBV28 with TRBJ1-3; 8 bases agree with TRBD1. The CDR3 has 14 amino acids. Germline CDR1 and CDR2: MDHEN and SYDVKM. Trimming at V came to 6 bases and at J to 4 bases, leaving 5 bases not matched to a gene. CDR3 region: CASRNRGEGNTIYF. The CDR3 DNA sequence: TGTGCCAGCAGAAACAGGGGGGAAGGAAACACCATATATTTT.

The chain employs TRBV5-4 and TRBJ2-5, with D possibly being TRBD2 (6 bases). The CDR3 sequence is 15 residues long. Germline assignment: CDR1 SGHNT and CDR2 YYREEE (reference sequence). The V end was cut by 5 bases, the J end by 5 bases, with 19 bases between. CDR3 region: CASSIAVDGWETQYF. For the CDR3, the DNA is TGTGCCAGCAGTATAGCGGTGGACGGTTGGGAGACCCAGTACTTC. Using reference TRBV5-4 and TRBJ2-5 for the parts outside the CDR3, the full variable domain is ETGVTQSPTHLIKTRGQQVTLRCSSQSGHNTVSWYQQALGQGPQFIFQYYREEENGRGNFPPRFSGLQFPNYSSELNVNALELDDSALYLCASSIAVDGWETQYFGPGTRLLVL.

This clone has just one count. This rearrangement joins TRBV24-1 to TRBJ2-2; 9 positions match TRBD1. V lost 4 bases, J lost 3 bases, and 8 bases stayed unmatched. Germline V gene data show CDR1 as KGHDR and CDR2 as SFDVKD. This CDR3 has 17 residues. The CDR3 DNA reads as TGTGCCACCAGTGACCCACAGGGGGCAACGGACACCGGGGAGCTGTTTTTT. Translated, it gives CATSDPQGATDTGELFF.

This chain uses TRBV19 with TRBJ1-6, with TRBD1 matching over 8 bases. From germline, CDR1 is LNHDA and CDR2 SQIVND (reference sequence). The CDR3 runs 12 residues. Unmatched junction bases numbered 1, after V lost 8 bases and J lost 7 bases. The CDR3 here is CASGQGNSPLHF. DNA for the CDR3: TGTGCCAGTGGACAGGGAAATTCACCCCTCCACTTT.

V is TRBV5-5 and J is TRBJ1-2, with a tentative D call TRBD1 (6 bases). Per germline, CDR1 SGHKS and CDR2 YYEKEE (reference sequence). V lost 0 bases and J 6 bases, leaving 15 bases between the germline ends. This CDR3 has 15 amino acids. This CDR3 is CASSLGDTGGDGYTF. CDR3 DNA: TGTGCCAGCAGCTTGGGGGACACAGGAGGCGATGGCTACACCTTC. Complete variable domain (other parts from reference TRBV5-5 and TRBJ1-2): DAGVTQSPTHLIKTRGQQVTLRCSPISGHKSVSWYQQVLGQGPQFIFQYYEKEERGRGNFPDRFSARQFPNYSSELNVNALLLGDSALYLCASSLGDTGGDGYTFGSGTRLTVV.

This clone appeared once. One end of the junction is discordant with germline, which a read error may explain. The chain combines TRBV13 with TRBJ1-1; D not resolved. Germline-derived CDR1 and CDR2 are PRHDT and FYEKMQ (reference sequence). There are 12 residues in the CDR3. CDR3 region: CASSLGLTEAFF. CDR3 coding DNA: TGTGCCAGCAGCCTAGGACTTACTGAAGCTTTCTTT.

This rearrangement joins TRBV9 to TRBJ2-3; 9 positions match TRBD2. Germline V gene data show CDR1 as SGDLS and CDR2 as YYNGEE. V dropped 0 bases and J dropped 4; count of bases not matched to a gene: 6. The CDR3 sequence is 16 residues long. The CDR3 nucleotides are TGTGCCAGCAGCGTAGAAGGCGGGGGGGCGGCAGATACGCAGTATTTT. Translated, it gives CASSVEGGGAADTQYF.

This clone was seen a single time. The chain carries TRBV7-2 and TRBJ1-2; 8 bases are shared with TRBD1. The germline V gene has CDR1 SGHTA and CDR2 FQGNSA. The CDR3 has 16 amino acids. The V and J ends lost 1 base and 7 bases, in that order; junction bases with no gene match: 11. The CDR3 loop reads CASSLVPQGALGGYTF. CDR3 nucleotide sequence: TGTGCCAGCAGCTTAGTACCCCAGGGGGCACTGGGTGGCTACACCTTC.

The chain combines TRBV2 with TRBJ1-5, with TRBD1 as a possible D gene (5 bases). This CDR3 spans 15 amino acids. Germline CDR1 is SNHLY and CDR2 is FYNNEI. Trimming left V 4 bases short and J 5 bases short, with 15 bases between. The CDR3 nucleotides read TGTGCCAGCAGTGTTTATGGGGGGTACGATCAGCCCCAGCATTTT. Translating gives CASSVYGGYDQPQHF.

The rearrangement links TRBV4-3 to TRBJ1-1; 9 nucleotides match TRBD1. The V gene end was trimmed by 3 bases and the J gene end by 5 bases; junction bases not matched to a gene: 10. This CDR3 contains 16 residues. The germline CDR1 and CDR2 sequences are LGHNA and YSLEER. CDR3 nucleotide sequence: TGCGCCAGCAGCCACGGGACAGGGATCCTCGGGACTGAAGCTTTCTTT. Its protein is CASSHGTGILGTEAFF.

Concerning this clone: Other DNA sequences in the sample encode the same CDR3. The chain links TRBV12-3 or TRBV12-4 to TRBJ2-3; D is possibly TRBD2 (5 bases). The CDR3 runs to 12 residues. V was shortened by 6 bases and J by 4 bases, with 8 bases between the two germline ends. CDR3 sequence: CASSLSADTQYF. As DNA, the CDR3 is TGTGCCAGCAGCCTTAGCGCAGATACGCAGTATTTT.

The rearrangement joins TRBV6-6 to TRBJ1-1; D possibly corresponds to TRBD1 (5 bases). The CDR3 runs to 15 residues. V was trimmed by 0 bases and J by 3 bases, leaving 11 bases between them. Germline V lookup: CDR1 MNHNY, CDR2 SVGAGI (reference sequence). Written as DNA, the CDR3 is TGTGCCAGCAGTTACTCGAAACGGGGGGACACTGAAGCTTTCTTT. Protein: CASSYSKRGDTEAFF.

V gene TRBV18 combines with J gene TRBJ1-5; unclear D gene. The germline V gene has CDR1 KGHSH and CDR2 LQKENI. V dropped 4 bases and J dropped 8 bases, with 12 bases sitting between them. The CDR3 extends over 13 amino acids. The CDR3 spells CASSLEGLEPQHF. Written as DNA, the CDR3 is TGTGCCAGCTCACTTGAGGGTTTGGAGCCCCAGCATTTT.

The chain couples TRBV6-5 to TRBJ1-4, with D perhaps matching TRBD1 (5 bases). Per germline, CDR1 MNHEY and CDR2 SVGAGI. V was pared by 6 bases and J by 0 bases, with 11 bases between. There are 15 residues in the CDR3. DNA of the CDR3: TGTGCCAGCAGACGCACAGGAGCAACTAATGAAAAACTGTTTTTT. Its translation: CASRRTGATNEKLFF.

CDR3 nucleotide sequence: TGCGCCAGCAGCGCGAGCGGGGACAGCACAGATACGCAGTATTTT. It yields the protein CASSASGDSTDTQYF. The V gene is TRBV5-1, the J gene TRBJ2-3, with 7 bases matching TRBD2. This CDR3 is built from 15 residues. The V gene's germline CDR1 is SGHRS and CDR2 YFSETQ. Losses at the gene ends were 4 bases for V and 0 bases for J; bases not matched to a gene: 5. The full variable domain, completed using reference TRBV5-1 and TRBJ2-3, is KAGVTQTPRYLIKTRGQQVTLSCSPISGHRSVSWYQQTPGQGLQFLFEYFSETQRNKGNFPGRFSGRQFSNSRSEMNVSTLELGDSALYLCASSASGDSTDTQYFGPGTRLTVL.

V gene TRBV7-9 combines with J gene TRBJ2-1, with D hard to call. Germline lookup yields CDR1 SEHNR and CDR2 FQNEAQ (reference sequence). The V end was cut by 2 bases, the J end by 7 bases, with 6 bases between. The CDR3 extends over 12 amino acids. The CDR3 DNA follows: TGTGCCAGCAGCTTACTATCAAATGAGCAGTTCTTC. This translates into CASSLLSNEQFF.

The rearrangement uses TRBV5-5 and TRBJ1-2, with unresolved D. The CDR3 runs 15 residues. Germline-derived CDR1 and CDR2 are SGHKS and YYEKEE (reference sequence). Trimming stripped 0 bases from V and 4 bases from J, with 13 bases between. CDR3 nucleotide sequence: TGTGCCAGCAGCTTGGAGCTGGCCAGACTCTATGGCTACACCTTC. Its protein product is CASSLELARLYGYTF.

The chain carries TRBV7-9 and TRBJ2-2; 9 positions match TRBD1. This CDR3 is 16 amino acids long. V lost 3 bases, J lost 3 bases, and 5 bases stayed unmatched. CDR1 and CDR2 (germline): SEHNR, FQNEAQ (reference sequence). CDR3 in DNA: TGTGCCAGCAGCTTGGGACAGGGAGGCGACACCGGGGAGCTGTTTTTT. This encodes CASSLGQGGDTGELFF.

The chain has TRBV4-3 and TRBJ2-2; 9 positions match TRBD2. CDR1 is LGHNA, CDR2 YSLEER, per germline. CDR3 length: 20 amino acids. Trimming took 0 bases from V and 7 from J; bases not matched to a gene: 18. Here the CDR3 DNA reads TGCGCCAGCAGCCAAGATACCGAGACTAGCGGAGTTGTTCTTGGCGGGGAGCTGTTTTTT. Encoded protein: CASSQDTETSGVVLGGELFF.

The chain uses TRBV7-3 and TRBJ2-1, with D tentatively TRBD2 (5 bases). Germline V gene data show CDR1 as SGHTA and CDR2 as FQGTGA. Trimming removed 2 bases from V and 10 bases from J, with 12 bases in between. The CDR3 sequence is 13 residues long. The CDR3 loop reads CASSLAYPGEQFF. The CDR3 DNA is TGTGCCAGCAGCTTAGCTTACCCGGGGGAGCAGTTCTTC.

The V call is TRBV4-1, the J call TRBJ2-2; TRBD1 aligns across 7 bases. Losses at the gene ends were 3 bases for V and 7 bases for J; bases not matched to a gene: 5. This CDR3 region has 14 residues. Per germline, CDR1 MGHRA and CDR2 YSYEKL. The CDR3, as DNA: TGCGCCAGCAGCCACGACAGGGTGGGCGGGGAGCTGTTTTTT. Translation: CASSHDRVGGELFF.

Only one count was recorded for this clone. The chain carries TRBV19 and TRBJ2-7, with no clear D. The V end was cut by 7 bases, the J end by 1 base, with 11 bases between. The CDR3 extends over 13 amino acids. Germline lookup yields CDR1 LNHDA and CDR2 SQIVND (reference sequence). The DNA of the CDR3 is TGTGCCAGTACGGTGCACAGTTCCTACGAGCAGTACTTC. Its protein is CASTVHSSYEQYF.

The V call is TRBV20-1, the J call TRBJ1-1; no clear D gene. Germline CDR1 reads DFQATT; CDR2 reads SNEGSKA (reference sequence). The CDR3 totals 10 residues. Deletions cut 5 bases from V and 11 bases from J, with 12 bases between. For the CDR3, the DNA is TGCAGTGCTTGGGTCGGGGAGGCTTTCTTT. Its protein product is CSAWVGEAFF.

The chain uses TRBV6-5 and TRBJ2-7; D not resolved. The ends were cut back, 2 bases at V and 1 base at J, with 12 bases in the middle. The CDR3 covers 15 residues. CDR1 is MNHEY and CDR2 is SVGAGI in the germline V gene. The CDR3 sequence is CASSYEASSSYEQYF. The CDR3 DNA follows: TGTGCCAGCAGTTACGAGGCCAGTTCGTCCTACGAGCAGTACTTC.

J is TRBJ1-6 and V is TRBV6-6, with TRBD1 identical over 9 bases. Germline assignment: CDR1 MNHNY and CDR2 SVGAGI (reference sequence). The CDR3 length is 15 residues. V lost 2 bases, J lost 10 bases, and 6 bases stayed unmatched. The CDR3 region has the DNA TGTGCCAGCAGTTACCCCCGGGACAGGGTGTCACCCCTCCACTTT. It is translated as CASSYPRDRVSPLHF.

The rearrangement uses TRBV5-4 and TRBJ1-2, with D maybe TRBD1 (6 bases). Germline CDR1 and CDR2: SGHNT and YYREEE (reference sequence). V dropped 5 bases and J dropped 0 bases, with 8 bases sitting between them. The CDR3 runs to 13 residues. CDR3: CASRQGANYGYTF. CDR3 nucleotide sequence: TGTGCCAGCAGACAGGGAGCTAACTATGGCTACACCTTC.

Only one count was recorded for this clone. This chain uses TRBV7-8 with TRBJ1-1; D remains ambiguous. The CDR3 loop spans 14 amino acids. V gave up 4 bases and J gave up 2 bases, with 11 bases separating them. Looked up from germline, CDR1 is SGHVS and CDR2 is FQNEAQ. CDR3 loop: CASSSSRGNTEAFF. DNA for the CDR3: TGTGCCAGCAGCTCGTCACGGGGTAACACTGAAGCTTTCTTT.